This T cell receptor (beta chain) was captured in a study of blood T cells in healthy people across ages. Regarding the study as a whole: Diversity was higher, and naive CD4+ cells more numerous, in long-lived donors than in aged donors.

After removal of 1 base from V and 4 bases from J, the junction contained 13 bases not matched to a gene. This CDR3 contains 17 residues. Germline V gene sequence: CDR1 SQVTM, CDR2 ANQGSEA. There are a few counts of this clonotype. Its target is unknown. The use of a sample-barcoded 5' primer and a J-beta primer mix characterized a second PCR of roughly 6 to 11 cycles. Every cDNA molecule carried a tag from a template-switch adaptor bearing 12 random nucleotides. MiXCR was run by TCRdb on the 5' RACE reads, yielding one entry per CDR3 protein. In the table there are about 1.5 million distinct CDR3 sequences, around two fifths of which are singletons.

The chain links TRBV29-1 to TRBJ2-7; 10 bases are a match to TRBD1. The sample taken for sequencing was blood. The sequence derives from a woman under 30 in good health. The CDR3 loop is CSVEGTGTGASIYEQYF. CDR3 bases: TGCAGCGTTGAAGGGACCGGGACAGGGGCTTCAATTTACGAGCAGTACTTC.